This entry lists 32 T cell receptor beta chains sequenced from one sample in a study of shared clonotypes between healthy human individuals. Sequencing was performed with immunoSEQ multiplex PCR; in TCRdb, only in-frame clones are kept and a portion is missing. The sample holds some 700,000 clones; 90% are singletons and the top ten take roughly 36%. The sample taken for sequencing was memory CD8+ T cells from PBMCs. Subset here: CD45RO+ cells pooled with CCR7-negative TemRA cells. The receptors here all came from a man in his late teens or twenties in good health. Some clones in this sample may be carry-over from other donors' samples.

This chain connects TRBV29-1 to TRBJ2-7, with 8 bases that match TRBD1. Germline trimming cut 6 bases from V and 6 bases from J; bases unmatched to any gene: 7. The CDR3 loop spans 12 amino acids. CDR1 and CDR2 (germline): SQVTM, ANQGSEA. CDR3 in amino acids: CSVQGAAPEQYF. Written as DNA, the CDR3 is TGCAGCGTCCAGGGGGCGGCCCCCGAGCAGTACTTC.

On this clone itself: A read error may explain this, as a much larger clone is one base away. This specimen includes other DNA sequences encoding the same CDR3. This chain joins TRBV27 and TRBJ1-1; D ambiguous. The CDR3 is 12 amino acids. Germline V CDR1 and CDR2: MNHEY, SMNVEV (reference sequence). Trimming removed 3 bases at V and 1 base at J, with 3 bases between. CDR3 coding DNA: TGTGCCAGCAGTTTCGGGAACACTGAAGCTTTCTTT. Protein sequence: CASSFGNTEAFF.

Points on this clone: The sample holds other DNA sequences that translate to the same CDR3. The chain uses TRBV27 and TRBJ1-1; 7 bases fit TRBD1. The V gene's germline CDR1 is MNHEY and CDR2 SMNVEV (reference sequence). Germline trimming cut 5 bases from V and 0 bases from J; bases unmatched to any gene: 6. The CDR3 totals 15 residues. The CDR3 region is CASSPRTGLNTEAFF. CDR3 bases: TGTGCCAGCAGTCCCCGGACAGGTTTGAACACTGAAGCTTTCTTT.

This clone was found once. The V gene is TRBV11-2, the J gene TRBJ1-1; tentative D call: TRBD1 (5 bases). The CDR3 spans 13 residues. Germline assignment: CDR1 SGHAT and CDR2 FQNNGV. Trimming pared 4 bases from V and 3 bases from J, leaving 9 bases between. This CDR3 reads CASSSWGDTEAFF. In nucleotides, the CDR3 is TGTGCCAGCAGCTCTTGGGGGGACACTGAAGCTTTCTTT.

The CDR3 DNA reads as TGTGCCAGCAGCTTACCCCGGACAGGGACTGAAGCTTTCTTT. Its protein is CASSLPRTGTEAFF. The chain combines TRBV11-2 with TRBJ1-1; 8 nucleotides agree with TRBD1. Per germline, CDR1 SGHAT and CDR2 FQNNGV. CDR3 size: 14 residues. Germline trimming cut 2 bases from V and 5 bases from J; bases unmatched to any gene: 4.

On this clone itself: Distinct nucleotide sequences in the sample also encode this CDR3. The rearrangement links TRBV7-9 to TRBJ2-7; a weak D match, TRBD2 (5 bases). This CDR3 has 13 residues. Germline CDR1 reads SEHNR; CDR2 reads FQNEAQ (reference sequence). Trimming left V 11 bases short and J 3 bases short, with 17 bases between. This CDR3 is CAGAVGLGYEQYF. The CDR3 region has the DNA TGTGCCGGAGCGGTAGGACTCGGCTACGAGCAGTACTTC.

The rearrangement joins TRBV27 to TRBJ2-1; D remains ambiguous. Germline values: CDR1 MNHEY, CDR2 SMNVEV (reference sequence). This CDR3 is built from 15 residues. Between the trimmed V and J ends, which lost 8 bases and 4 bases, there was a span of 18 bases. The CDR3 DNA is TGTGCCAGCTTTTTGTCCGGCCCAGGATACAATGAGCAGTTCTTC. The encoded protein is CASFLSGPGYNEQFF.

V is TRBV5-1 and J is TRBJ2-7; 9 positions agree with TRBD1. Germline lookup yields CDR1 SGHRS and CDR2 YFSETQ. This CDR3 region has 17 residues. The ends lost 0 bases at V and 3 bases at J; junction bases unmatched: 10. The CDR3: CASSLASRPGQGYEQYF. The CDR3 region has the DNA TGCGCCAGCAGCTTGGCCTCCCGCCCGGGACAGGGCTACGAGCAGTACTTC.

The chain uses TRBV30 and TRBJ1-5; a weak D match, TRBD1 (5 bases). The CDR3 runs to 15 residues. V was clipped by 4 bases and J by 2 bases, with 15 bases between them. Germline lookup yields CDR1 GTSNPN and CDR2 SVGIG (reference sequence). CDR3 in amino acids: CAWKGSTGGNQPQHF. CDR3 nucleotide sequence: TGTGCCTGGAAGGGGAGTACCGGCGGCAATCAGCCCCAGCATTTT.

V gene TRBV6-1 combines with J gene TRBJ2-7, with D unresolved. The CDR3 length is 14 residues. Trimming left V 1 base short and J 1 base short, with 8 bases between. Germline loops: CDR1 MNHNS, CDR2 SASEGT. CDR3 residues: CASSEGGESYEQYF. In DNA, the CDR3 is TGTGCCAGCAGTGAAGGAGGAGAATCCTACGAGCAGTACTTC.

The rearrangement joins TRBV14 to TRBJ1-1; 7 bases fit TRBD1. J lost 1 base, V lost 2 bases, and 4 bases had no gene match. The CDR3 spans 15 residues. Germline CDR1 reads SGHDN; CDR2 reads FVKESK. The CDR3 loop reads CASSQYRTGNTEAFF. CDR3 coding DNA: TGTGCCAGCAGCCAATATCGGACAGGGAACACTGAAGCTTTCTTT. Filled out from reference TRBV14 and TRBJ1-1, the complete variable domain reads EAGVTQFPSHSVIEKGQTVTLRCDPISGHDNLYWYRRVMGKEIKFLLHFVKESKQDESGMPNNRFLAERTGGTYSTLKVQPAELEDSGVYFCASSQYRTGNTEAFFGQGTRLTVV.

The chain uses TRBV29-1 and TRBJ1-4; 9 positions match TRBD1. The CDR3 is 16 residues long. In germline, CDR1 is SQVTM, CDR2 ANQGSEA. The trim removed 3 bases at V and 3 bases at J, leaving 8 bases unmatched. In DNA form, the CDR3 reads TGCAGCGTTGACCCCGGGGGGGACAGGGCTAATGAAAAACTGTTTTTT. Its protein is CSVDPGGDRANEKLFF.

This sequence joins TRBV6-1 and TRBJ2-7, with 9 bases matching TRBD2. Germline CDR1 MNHNS, CDR2 SASEGT. The CDR3 is 15 residues long. With V trimmed by 1 base and J by 2 bases, 3 bases remained unmatched. The CDR3 spells CASSEGLADPYEQYF. As DNA, the CDR3 is TGTGCCAGCAGTGAAGGACTAGCGGATCCCTACGAGCAGTACTTC.

The gene calls are TRBV30 and TRBJ2-5; a weak D match, TRBD1 (6 bases). The J call is doubtful: the DNA matches TRBJ2-7 better. Looked up from germline, CDR1 is GTSNPN and CDR2 is SVGIG (reference sequence). The CDR3 has 15 residues. The CDR3 sequence is CAWSVAGRGIYEQYF. The DNA of the CDR3 is TGTGCCTGGAGTGTAGCCGGTAGGGGGATCTACGAGCAGTACTTC.

This clone was seen just once. CDR3 residues: CASSFVAGLTYEQYF. The CDR3 nucleotides read TGCGCCAGCAGCTTCGTAGCGGGTCTTACCTACGAGCAGTACTTC. V usage is TRBV5-1 and J usage is TRBJ2-7, with 7 bases aligning to TRBD2. The ends lost 2 bases at V and 2 bases at J; junction bases unmatched: 7. Looked up from germline, CDR1 is SGHRS and CDR2 is YFSETQ. The CDR3 spans 15 residues.

The rearrangement links TRBV28 to TRBJ2-4; D is possibly TRBD1 (5 bases). The ends were cut back, 6 bases at V and 1 base at J, with 19 bases in the middle. Germline V gene sequence: CDR1 MDHEN, CDR2 SYDVKM. The length of the CDR3 is 17 residues. The CDR3 loop is CASSQPGHKIAKNIQYF. The CDR3 nucleotides read TGTGCCAGCAGCCAACCCGGACATAAGATCGCCAAAAACATTCAGTACTTC.

J is TRBJ2-1 and V is TRBV7-3; D is possibly TRBD2 (5 bases). The germline V and J ends were trimmed by 2 bases and 2 bases, with 10 bases remaining between them. Germline V lookup: CDR1 SGHTA, CDR2 FQGTGA. The CDR3 is 15 residues long. CDR3 protein: CASSLWTGAYNEQFF. The CDR3 DNA sequence: TGTGCCAGCAGCTTATGGACTGGCGCCTACAATGAGCAGTTCTTC.

This chain connects TRBV4-1 to TRBJ1-2; D is unresolved. Trimming removed 4 bases from V and 2 bases from J, with 14 bases in between. From germline, CDR1 is MGHRA and CDR2 YSYEKL. This CDR3 has 15 amino acids. Here the CDR3 DNA reads TGCGCCAGCAGCCTAGCCCGGCTCGTAAACTATGGCTACACCTTC. Translated, it gives CASSLARLVNYGYTF.

This clone was recorded only once. This chain uses TRBV4-3 with TRBJ1-1, with 9 bases lining up with TRBD1. The CDR3 covers 15 residues. V shed 3 bases, J shed 5 bases, and the junction held 7 bases outside the gene matches. CDR1 is LGHNA and CDR2 is YSLEER in the germline V gene. CDR3 bases: TGCGCCAGCAGCCAGTACAGGGGGCCGGATACTGAAGCTTTCTTT. Residues: CASSQYRGPDTEAFF.

The table lists this clone with a few counts. The V and J genes are TRBV28 and TRBJ1-1; TRBD1 might be the D (6 bases). CDR1 and CDR2 (germline): MDHEN, SYDVKM. The CDR3 totals 12 residues. V shed 8 bases and J shed 8 bases, with 15 bases lying between them. For the CDR3, the DNA is TGTGCCAGCCGTGATGACAGGCTAGAAGCTTTCTTT. This translates into CASRDDRLEAFF.

The chain's CDR3 is CASSLRGTSGRASINEQYF. CDR3 sequence (DNA): TGTGCCAGCAGTTTAAGGGGGACTAGCGGGAGGGCCAGTATAAACGAGCAGTACTTC. The chain carries TRBV27 and TRBJ2-7; 16 bases are shared with TRBD2. Germline V gives CDR1 MNHEY, CDR2 SMNVEV (reference sequence). Germline trimming cut 2 bases from V and 5 bases from J; bases unmatched to any gene: 12. The CDR3 has 19 residues.

In its sample, this clone was seen once. J is TRBJ2-3 and V is TRBV28; D may be TRBD2 (6 bases). Deletions cut 10 bases from V and 5 bases from J, with 16 bases between. The CDR3 is made up of 13 amino acids. From germline, CDR1 is MDHEN and CDR2 SYDVKM. CDR3 in DNA: TGTGCCACCAGGTCGAGGGAGGTAGATACGCAGTATTTT. Amino acid sequence: CATRSREVDTQYF.

The V gene is TRBV4-1, the J gene TRBJ2-7; 7 positions agree with TRBD2. Germline V gene data show CDR1 as MGHRA and CDR2 as YSYEKL. The CDR3 sequence is 15 residues long. V was pared by 2 bases and J by 7 bases, with 11 bases of the junction left unmatched. The CDR3 protein is CASSQPAGQRMEQYF. CDR3 nucleotides: TGCGCCAGCAGCCAACCAGCGGGGCAGAGAATGGAGCAGTACTTC.

V is TRBV9 and J is TRBJ1-1; a possible D gene is TRBD1 (6 bases). Trimming stripped 3 bases from V and 1 base from J, with 13 bases between. The length of the CDR3 is 15 residues. CDR1 is SGDLS, CDR2 YYNGEE, per germline. DNA of the CDR3: TGTGCCAGCAGCGAGAATGGGGGGCGGAACACTGAAGCTTTCTTT. It translates to CASSENGGRNTEAFF. The full variable domain, with the rest looked up from reference TRBV9 and TRBJ1-1, is DSGVTQTPKHLITATGQRVTLRCSPRSGDLSVYWYQQSLDQGLQFLIQYYNGEERAKGNILERFSAQQFPDLHSELNLSSLELGDSALYFCASSENGGRNTEAFFGQGTRLTVV.

The chain employs TRBV2 and TRBJ1-2, with D unresolved. With 0 bases removed from V and 3 bases from J, the gap between germline ends came to 8 bases. Germline V CDR1 and CDR2: SNHLY, FYNNEI. The CDR3 covers 14 residues. The chain's CDR3 is CASSEAPEYYGYTF. In DNA, the CDR3 is TGTGCCAGCAGTGAAGCGCCTGAGTACTATGGCTACACCTTC.

In the case of this clone: Other DNA sequences from this sample encode an identical CDR3 as well. The chain carries TRBV14 and TRBJ2-7; D is perhaps TRBD2 (5 bases). This CDR3 is built from 12 residues. V lost 3 bases to trimming and J lost 5 bases, with 8 bases between them. Germline V CDR1 and CDR2: SGHDN, FVKESK. The CDR3 loop is CASSQRVDEQYF. The CDR3 nucleotides are TGTGCCAGCAGCCAGCGGGTAGACGAGCAGTACTTC.

This chain uses TRBV28 with TRBJ1-1; 7 nucleotides align to TRBD1. The germline CDR1 and CDR2 sequences are MDHEN and SYDVKM. The J segment lost 0 bases and the V segment lost 5 bases, leaving 15 bases of the junction unmatched. The CDR3 totals 18 residues. The CDR3 DNA follows: TGTGCCAGCAGTCAGCTCAGGGACAGCGTCTCCATGAACACTGAAGCTTTCTTT. The encoded protein is CASSQLRDSVSMNTEAFF.

V gene TRBV7-2 combines with J gene TRBJ2-1; a weak D match, TRBD2 (6 bases). With 4 bases removed from V and 4 bases from J, the gap between germline ends came to 14 bases. The germline V gene encodes CDR1 SGHTA and CDR2 FQGNSA. There are 15 residues in the CDR3. CDR3: CASSSGLLGYNEQFF. In DNA form, the CDR3 reads TGTGCCAGCAGCTCGGGACTCCTCGGGTACAATGAGCAGTTCTTC.

The chain joins TRBV7-9 to TRBJ2-5, with 9 bases lining up with TRBD1. Trimming at V came to 5 bases and at J to 4 bases, leaving 11 bases not matched to a gene. The V gene's germline CDR1 is SEHNR and CDR2 FQNEAQ (reference sequence). This CDR3 is built from 16 residues. The CDR3 sequence is CASSPPPKQGAETQYF. The CDR3 DNA reads TGTGCCAGCAGCCCTCCTCCTAAACAGGGGGCAGAGACCCAGTACTTC.

The J gene is TRBJ1-2, the V gene TRBV6-5, with no clear D. This CDR3 has 13 amino acids. The V end was cut by 0 bases, the J end by 6 bases, with 8 bases between. Germline V gene lookup returns CDR1 MNHEY and CDR2 SVGAGI. CDR3 sequence reads: CASSYSMRDGYTF. Written as DNA, the CDR3 is TGTGCCAGCAGTTACTCGATGCGGGATGGCTACACCTTC.

V and J are TRBV10-3 and TRBJ1-1, with D possibly TRBD1 on 6 matching bases. This CDR3 contains 14 residues. The germline V gene encodes CDR1 ENHRY and CDR2 SYGVKD. V was cut by 10 bases and J by 0 bases, with 15 bases left in between. The CDR3 here is CARGRQEMNTEAFF. The CDR3 DNA reads TGTGCCAGGGGGAGACAGGAGATGAACACTGAAGCTTTCTTT.

CDR3 bases: TGTGCCAGTAGTTTCGTGCAGGGAAAGCATTACGAGCAGTACTTC. This sequence encodes CASSFVQGKHYEQYF. The chain recombines TRBV19 with TRBJ2-7, with D possibly matching TRBD1 (5 bases). The CDR3 length is 15 residues. Germline V lookup: CDR1 LNHDA, CDR2 SQIVND (reference sequence). V was shortened by 5 bases and J by 4 bases, with 18 bases between the two germline ends.